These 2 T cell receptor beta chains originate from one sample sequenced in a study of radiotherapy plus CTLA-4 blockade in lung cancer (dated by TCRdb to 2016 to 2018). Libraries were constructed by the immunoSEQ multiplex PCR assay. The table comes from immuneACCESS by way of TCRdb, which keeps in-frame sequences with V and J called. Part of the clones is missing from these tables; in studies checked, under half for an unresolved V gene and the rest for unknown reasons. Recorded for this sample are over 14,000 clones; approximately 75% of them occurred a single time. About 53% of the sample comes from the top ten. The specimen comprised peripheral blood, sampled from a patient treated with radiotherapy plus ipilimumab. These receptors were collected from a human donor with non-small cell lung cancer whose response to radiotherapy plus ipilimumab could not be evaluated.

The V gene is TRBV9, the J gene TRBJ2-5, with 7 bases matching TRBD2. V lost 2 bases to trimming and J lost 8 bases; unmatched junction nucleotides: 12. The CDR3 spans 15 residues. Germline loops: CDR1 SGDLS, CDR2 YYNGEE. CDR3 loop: CASSVGTTPPETQYF. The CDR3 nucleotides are TGTGCCAGCAGCGTTGGGACTACACCTCCAGAAACCCAGTACTTC.

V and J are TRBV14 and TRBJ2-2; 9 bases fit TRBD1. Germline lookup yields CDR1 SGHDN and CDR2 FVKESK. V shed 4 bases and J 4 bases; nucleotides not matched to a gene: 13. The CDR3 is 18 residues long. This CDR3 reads CASSPDRGSGPRTGELFF. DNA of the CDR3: TGTGCCAGCAGCCCCGACAGGGGGTCGGGACCGCGCACCGGGGAGCTGTTTTTT.